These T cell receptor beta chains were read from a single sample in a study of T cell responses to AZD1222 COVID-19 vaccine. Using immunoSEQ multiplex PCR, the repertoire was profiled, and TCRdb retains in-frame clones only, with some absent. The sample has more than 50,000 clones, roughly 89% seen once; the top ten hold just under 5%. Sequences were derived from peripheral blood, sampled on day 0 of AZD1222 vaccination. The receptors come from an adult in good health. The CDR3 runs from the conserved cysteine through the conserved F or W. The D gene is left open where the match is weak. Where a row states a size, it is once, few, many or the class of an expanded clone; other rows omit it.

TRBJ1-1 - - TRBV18 CASSPLTGARDTEAFF TGTGCCAGCTCACCCCTGACGGGGGCACGGGACACTGAAGCTTTCTTT
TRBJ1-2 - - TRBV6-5 CASSFGQSNGYTF TGTGCCAGCAGTTTCGGACAGTCAAATGGCTACACCTTC
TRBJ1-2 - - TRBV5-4 CASSPGSNGYTF TGTGCCAGCAGTCCGGGATCTAATGGCTACACCTTC
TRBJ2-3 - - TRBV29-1 CSLAQESTDTQYF TGCAGCCTTGCACAGGAGAGCACAGATACGCAGTATTTT
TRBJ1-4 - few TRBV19 CASSMTGTNEKLFF TGTGCCAGTAGTATGACTGGAACTAATGAAAAACTGTTTTTT
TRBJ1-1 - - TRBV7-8 CASSRTEKNTEAFF TGTGCCAGCAGCAGGACAGAGAAGAACACTGAAGCTTTCTTT
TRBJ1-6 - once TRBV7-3 CASSLYGGPSSYNSPLHF TGTGCCAGCAGCTTATATGGGGGCCCGAGCTCCTATAATTCACCCCTCCACTTT
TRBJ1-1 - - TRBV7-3 CASSLTGGNTEAFF TGTGCCAGCAGCTTAACAGGGGGAAACACTGAAGCTTTCTTT
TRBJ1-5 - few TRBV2 CASSGGLGNQPQHF TGTGCCAGCAGTGGAGGGCTGGGCAATCAGCCCCAGCATTTT
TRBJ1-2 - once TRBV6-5 CASSPREDSRGGYTF TGTGCCAGCAGTCCAAGGGAGGACAGTCGAGGTGGCTACACCTTC
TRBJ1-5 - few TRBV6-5 CASGIGDGGNQPQHF TGTGCCAGCGGAATCGGGGATGGTGGAAATCAGCCCCAGCATTTT
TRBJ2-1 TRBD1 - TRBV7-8 CASSKGQGAHEQFF TGTGCCAGCAGCAAGGGACAGGGGGCACATGAGCAGTTCTTC
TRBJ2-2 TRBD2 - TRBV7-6 CASSRGLAGATGELFF TGTGCCAGCAGCCGGGGACTAGCGGGGGCCACCGGGGAGCTGTTTTTT
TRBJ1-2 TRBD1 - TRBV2 CASSDGDSLYGYTF TGTGCCAGCAGCGACGGGGACAGCCTCTATGGCTACACCTTC
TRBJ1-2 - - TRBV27 CASSLNRHANYGYTF TGTGCCAGCAGTTTAAACAGACATGCTAACTATGGCTACACCTTC
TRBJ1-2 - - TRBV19 CASSINRDYGYTF TGTGCCAGTAGTATCAACAGGGACTATGGCTACACCTTC
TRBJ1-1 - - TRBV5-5 CASSLLDTEAFF TGTGCCAGCAGCTTGTTGGACACTGAAGCTTTCTTT
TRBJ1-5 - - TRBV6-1 CASSDRGRVNQPQHF TGTGCCAGCAGTGACCGGGGACGGGTCAATCAGCCCCAGCATTTT
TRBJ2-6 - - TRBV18 CASSPGSGANVLTF TGTGCCAGCTCACCAGGGTCTGGGGCCAACGTCCTGACTTTC
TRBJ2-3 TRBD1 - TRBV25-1 CASTRGPSTDTQYF TGTGCCAGCACGAGGGGGCCTAGCACAGATACGCAGTATTTT
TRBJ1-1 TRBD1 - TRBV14 CASRPGTGSGNTEAFF TGTGCCAGCAGACCCGGGACAGGTTCCGGGAACACTGAAGCTTTCTTT
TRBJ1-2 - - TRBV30 CAWSVQGYTF TGTGCCTGGAGTGTACAGGGCTACACCTTC
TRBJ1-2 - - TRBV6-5 CASSPLDRPYGYTF TGTGCCAGCAGTCCCCTGGACCGCCCCTATGGCTACACCTTC
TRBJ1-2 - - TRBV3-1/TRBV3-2 CASSQDAVNLAGYTF TGTGCCAGCAGCCAAGATGCCGTCAACCTCGCGGGCTACACCTTC
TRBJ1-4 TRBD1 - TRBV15 CATSGDRAGEKLFF TGTGCCACCAGCGGAGACAGGGCCGGGGAAAAACTGTTTTTT
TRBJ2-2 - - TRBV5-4 CASSSRGTGELFF TGTGCCAGCAGCTCCCGTGGAACCGGGGAGCTGTTTTTT
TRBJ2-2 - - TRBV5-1 CASSFGTSNTGELFF TGCGCCAGCAGCTTCGGCACGTCGAACACCGGGGAGCTGTTTTTT
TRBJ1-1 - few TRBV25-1 CASSSYRTRAFF TGTGCCAGCAGTTCATACAGGACCCGCGCTTTCTTT
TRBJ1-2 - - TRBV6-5 CASVSETYGYTF TGTGCCAGCGTGTCCGAAACCTATGGCTACACCTTC
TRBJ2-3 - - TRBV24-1 CATSDGGPIDTQYF TGTGCCACCAGTGATGGGGGGCCCATAGATACGCAGTATTTT
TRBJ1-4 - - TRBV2 CASSEEQRAEKLFF TGTGCCAGCAGTGAAGAACAGCGGGCTGAAAAACTGTTTTTT
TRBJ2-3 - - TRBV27 CASSSGHLGPDTQYF TGTGCCAGCAGTTCGGGACACTTGGGGCCAGATACGCAGTATTTT